The rows below give T cell receptor beta chains drawn from one sample of a study of cytomegalovirus exposure and HLA in healthy donors. Data came from immunoSEQ multiplex PCR; TCRdb stores just in-frame clones and leaves some out. The sample carries roughly 150,000 clones, nearly 80% recorded once. Sequenced sample: PBMCs. These TCRs come from a male donor in good health and CMV-seronegative. Both conserved end residues are part of each CDR3. Each record gives: clone size, J gene, V gene, D gene, CDR3 protein, CDR3 DNA. D genes are given only for firm matches. The size entry is marked missing in some rows and otherwise reads once, few, many or a size class.

. | TRBJ1-1 | TRBV19 | TRBD1 | CASSPRDRGYSEAFF | TGTGCCAGTAGTCCTCGGGACAGGGGGTACTCTGAAGCTTTCTTT
. | TRBJ1-2 | TRBV4-3 | . | CASSQIPGVNYGYTF | TGCGCCAGCAGCCAAATCCCGGGGGTTAACTATGGCTACACCTTC
few | TRBJ2-1 | TRBV11-1 | . | CASSSSRRGGRTHNEQFF | TGTGCCAGCAGCTCATCCCGGAGGGGTGGGAGAACCCACAATGAGCAGTTCTTC
. | TRBJ2-7 | TRBV6-1 | TRBD1 | CASKRAGTGAYEQYF | TGTGCCAGCAAACGAGCAGGGACAGGGGCCTACGAGCAGTACTTC
once | TRBJ2-3 | TRBV6-1 | . | CASSEALGSTDTQYF | TGTGCCAGCAGTGAAGCGCTGGGCAGCACAGATACGCAGTATTTT
. | TRBJ2-1 | TRBV9 | . | CASSPRGSSSSYNEQFF | TGTGCCAGCAGCCCCCGAGGTAGCTCGAGCTCCTACAATGAGCAGTTCTTC
. | TRBJ1-2 | TRBV10-3 | . | CAISEGQGKSTNYGYTF | TGTGCCATCAGTGAAGGGCAGGGGAAATCAACTAACTATGGCTACACCTTC
few | TRBJ2-2 | TRBV19 | TRBD2 | CASRVSGSLNTGELFF | TGTGCCAGTAGGGTTAGCGGGAGCCTGAACACCGGGGAGCTGTTTTTT
. | TRBJ1-4 | TRBV18 | . | CASSPMLGEKLFF | TGTGCCAGCTCCCCAATGCTAGGAGAAAAACTGTTTTTT
. | TRBJ2-7 | TRBV7-9 | TRBD1 | CSSSSSIGTGISYEQYF | TGTTCCAGCAGCTCGTCCATAGGGACAGGGATCTCCTACGAGCAGTACTTC
. | TRBJ2-1 | TRBV4-1 | TRBD2 | CASSQEPTLAVAGKQFF | TGCGCCAGCAGCCAAGAACCTACGCTAGCGGTGGCCGGTAAGCAGTTCTTC
. | TRBJ1-2 | TRBV2 | . | CASSEREGSYGYTF | TGTGCCAGCAGTGAACGGGAGGGAAGCTATGGCTACACCTTC
. | TRBJ2-5 | TRBV5-1 | TRBD2 | CASSSGGETQYF | TGCGCCAGCAGCTCGGGGGGAGAGACCCAGTACTTC
few | TRBJ2-3 | TRBV6-4 | TRBD2 | CASSERGGTDTQYF | TGTGCCAGCAGTGAGCGGGGGGGCACAGATACGCAGTATTTT
. | TRBJ2-5 | TRBV7-9 | TRBD2 | CASSPGTSAGSVETQYF | TGTGCCAGCAGCCCCGGGACTAGCGCCGGTAGTGTGGAGACCCAGTACTTC
. | TRBJ2-1 | TRBV7-7 | . | CASSTTGEGSYNEQFF | TGTGCCAGCAGCACCACGGGAGAGGGCTCCTACAATGAGCAGTTCTTC
. | TRBJ2-7 | TRBV6-1 | TRBD1 | CASSEKGRGPEQYF | TGTGCCAGCAGTGAAAAAGGCAGGGGGCCCGAGCAGTACTTC
few | TRBJ2-7 | TRBV5-4 | . | CASSQGQGSYEQYF | TGTGCCAGCAGCCAAGGTCAGGGTTCCTACGAGCAGTACTTC
. | TRBJ2-1 | TRBV10-2 | . | CASSGARRNGEQFF | TGCGCCAGCAGTGGGGCCAGAAGAAACGGTGAGCAGTTCTTC
. | TRBJ2-5 | TRBV7-3 | . | CASSQGAEAQYF | TGTGCCAGCAGCCAAGGGGCAGAGGCCCAGTACTTC
. | TRBJ1-1 | TRBV2 | . | CASSQIGQGDPEAFF | TGTGCCAGCAGTCAAATCGGGCAGGGCGATCCTGAAGCTTTCTTT
. | TRBJ1-1 | TRBV6-5 | TRBD1 | CASSSGQGLPKAFF | TGTGCCAGCAGTTCGGGACAGGGTTTGCCGAAAGCTTTCTTT
few | TRBJ1-4 | TRBV30 | TRBD1 | CAWSSGQGVFEEKLFF | TGTGCCTGGAGCTCGGGACAGGGAGTTTTCGAGGAAAAACTGTTTTTT
. | TRBJ1-2 | TRBV5-5 | . | CASSFLSENYGYTF | TGTGCCAGCAGCTTCTTATCAGAAAACTATGGCTACACCTTC
. | TRBJ2-3 | TRBV14 | . | CASSTGGTSTDTQYF | TGTGCCAGCAGTACCGGGGGAACCAGCACAGATACGCAGTATTTT
. | TRBJ2-7 | TRBV18 | . | CASSGTTDEQYF | TGTGCCAGCTCGGGCACAACAGACGAGCAGTACTTC
few | TRBJ1-2 | TRBV19 | . | CASSLAGDYGYTF | TGTGCCAGTAGTTTGGCAGGCGACTATGGCTACACCTTC
once | TRBJ1-1 | TRBV5-1 | TRBD1 | CASSSKGGPYTEAFF | TGCGCCAGCAGCTCGAAAGGGGGCCCCTACACTGAAGCTTTCTTT
. | TRBJ2-7 | TRBV6-5 | TRBD2 | CASSYSLAGAYEQYF | TGTGCCAGCAGTTACTCCCTAGCGGGGGCCTACGAGCAGTACTTC
few | TRBJ1-4 | TRBV11-2 | TRBD1 | CASSPRDREGVAEKLFF | TGTGCCAGCAGCCCCCGGGACAGGGAAGGTGTCGCTGAAAAACTGTTTTTT
. | TRBJ1-1 | TRBV5-1 | . | CASSSQGGTEAFF | TGCGCCAGCAGCTCACAGGGCGGTACTGAAGCTTTCTTT
. | TRBJ2-7 | TRBV5-6 | TRBD1 | CASSGGTGAEQYF | TGTGCCAGCAGCGGGGGGACAGGGGCCGAGCAGTACTTC
. | TRBJ1-6 | TRBV7-8 | TRBD1 | CASSPRDRVPSPLHF | TGTGCCAGCAGCCCCCGGGACAGGGTCCCTTCACCCCTCCACTTT
. | TRBJ1-2 | TRBV5-4 | . | CASSFRTTNYGYTF | TGTGCCAGCAGCTTCCGGACAACTAACTATGGCTACACCTTC
. | TRBJ1-2 | TRBV6-5 | . | CASSYPGGMLIAF | TGTGCCAGCAGTTACCCGGGGGGCATGTTAATCGCCTTC
. | TRBJ2-3 | TRBV27 | TRBD2 | CASSWGGADTQYF | TGTGCCAGCAGTTGGGGAGGGGCGGATACGCAGTATTTT
. | TRBJ1-5 | TRBV29-1 | . | CSVQTGPDGVNQPQHF | TGCAGCGTCCAGACAGGTCCCGATGGCGTCAATCAGCCCCAGCATTTT
. | TRBJ1-1 | TRBV5-1 | TRBD1 | CASSLSGGLNTEAFF | TGCGCCAGCAGCTTGTCAGGGGGACTGAACACTGAAGCTTTCTTT
. | TRBJ2-5 | TRBV10-3 | . | CATREQGREQYF | TGTGCCACGCGGGAACAGGGGAGAGAGCAGTACTTC
few | TRBJ1-2 | TRBV30 | TRBD1 | CAWSPRTGAWVYTF | TGTGCCTGGAGTCCAAGGACAGGGGCCTGGGTCTACACCTTC
. | TRBJ2-4 | TRBV9 | TRBD2 | CASSVEGGRSGGKNIQYF | TGTGCCAGCAGCGTAGAAGGCGGGAGAAGCGGTGGCAAAAACATTCAGTACTTC
. | TRBJ1-3 | TRBV11-2 | . | CASTPLWRNSGNTIYF | TGTGCCAGCACCCCCCTTTGGCGGAACTCTGGAAACACCATATATTTT
. | TRBJ1-4 | TRBV6-5 | TRBD1 | CASSFGQGTEKLFF | TGTGCCAGCAGTTTCGGACAGGGTACTGAAAAACTGTTTTTT
. | TRBJ2-1 | TRBV29-1 | TRBD1 | CSVGQVFYNEQFF | TGCAGCGTGGGACAGGTGTTCTACAATGAGCAGTTCTTC
. | TRBJ2-7 | TRBV30 | . | CAWSVGSGLYEQYF | TGTGCCTGGAGTGTCGGATCTGGGCTCTACGAGCAGTACTTC